Below are 26 T cell receptor beta chains sequenced from a single sample in a study of long-term antiretroviral therapy in people with HIV. It was version v3.0 of the immunoSEQ assay that was run at survey level. Using immunoSEQ multiplex PCR, the repertoire was profiled, and TCRdb retains in-frame clones only, with some absent. The table has under 20,000 clones, about 95% seen once; the top ten hold around 4.3%. Sequenced here: unsorted PBMCs, sampled nearly 6.5 years after starting antiretroviral therapy. These receptors all stem from a woman aged 45-65 years with HIV.

The chain couples TRBV2 to TRBJ2-5, with 10 bases lining up with TRBD2. The J segment lost 5 bases and the V segment lost 7 bases, leaving 10 bases of the junction unmatched. This CDR3 spans 15 amino acids. The germline V gene has CDR1 SNHLY and CDR2 FYNNEI. The CDR3 coding sequence is TGTGCCAGCACTCAAGCGGGAGGGCCTGGGGAGACCCAGTACTTC. Translating gives CASTQAGGPGETQYF.

This clone was found a few times. The chain carries TRBV29-1 and TRBJ1-2, with 7 bases matching TRBD1. Per germline, CDR1 SQVTM and CDR2 ANQGSEA. CDR3 length equals 13 residues. Losses at the gene ends were 4 bases for V and 3 bases for J; bases not matched to a gene: 5. CDR3 sequence: CSVGRTGDYGYTF. DNA for the CDR3: TGCAGCGTTGGCCGCACAGGGGACTATGGCTACACCTTC.

The chain links TRBV27 to TRBJ2-1; 11 bases agree with TRBD1. CDR3 length equals 16 residues. After removal of 5 bases from V and 7 bases from J, the junction contained 10 bases not matched to a gene. The germline V gene has CDR1 MNHEY and CDR2 SMNVEV (reference sequence). This CDR3 is CASSIRTGGNGNEQFF. The CDR3 bases are TGTGCCAGCAGTATAAGGACAGGGGGCAACGGGAATGAGCAGTTCTTC.

The CDR3 spells CASSQFSARDQPQHF. DNA for the CDR3: TGTGCCAGCAGCCAATTTTCCGCTCGGGATCAGCCCCAGCATTTT. The V gene is TRBV4-2, the J gene TRBJ1-5; D is unclear. The CDR3 is 15 residues long. Germline V gene data show CDR1 as LGHNA and CDR2 as YNFKEQ. V gave up 2 bases and J gave up 5 bases, with 13 bases separating them.

The chain uses TRBV6-1 and TRBJ2-7; D is unclear. Germline loops: CDR1 MNHNS, CDR2 SASEGT. V shed 0 bases and J shed 5 bases, with 5 bases lying between them. The CDR3 sequence is 12 residues long. Written as DNA, the CDR3 is TGTGCCAGCAGTGAAGCTCTGGACGAGCAGTACTTC. This sequence encodes CASSEALDEQYF.

The rearrangement joins TRBV29-1 to TRBJ2-1; 7 bases map to TRBD2. There are 15 residues in the CDR3. CDR1 is SQVTM, CDR2 ANQGSEA, per germline. After removal of 4 bases from V and 2 bases from J, the junction contained 8 bases not matched to a gene. The CDR3 DNA follows: TGCAGCGTTGGGCGGCGGGAGCGGACCTACAATGAGCAGTTCTTC. It encodes CSVGRRERTYNEQFF.

This clone was observed once. The chain has TRBV7-3 and TRBJ2-5; D may match TRBD1 or TRBD2 (5 bases each). Trimming left V 4 bases short and J 11 bases short, with 17 bases between. This CDR3 comprises 13 residues. Germline V gene sequence: CDR1 SGHTA, CDR2 FQGTGA. The CDR3 region is CASSSDSMGEQYF. In nucleotides, the CDR3 is TGTGCCAGCAGCTCGGACTCAATGGGGGAGCAGTACTTC.

The chain carries TRBV4-1 and TRBJ1-1; D perhaps matches TRBD1 (5 bases). The V gene lost 2 bases and the J gene lost 4 bases, with 11 bases spanning the gap. Germline CDR1 is MGHRA and CDR2 is YSYEKL. The CDR3 loop spans 14 amino acids. This chain's CDR3 is CASSQTGDPTEAFF. CDR3 sequence (DNA): TGCGCCAGCAGCCAAACAGGTGATCCCACTGAAGCTTTCTTT.

The rearrangement links TRBV7-9 to TRBJ2-2; no firm D call. The CDR3 covers 16 residues. V was shortened by 2 bases and J by 5 bases, with 15 bases between the two germline ends. Germline-derived CDR1 and CDR2 are SEHNR and FQNEAQ (reference sequence). The CDR3 DNA reads as TGTGCCAGCAGCTTAATCCCCACTGTGGGGACCGGGGAGCTGTTTTTT. Its translation: CASSLIPTVGTGELFF.

CDR3 region: CASSATIVSSYEQYF. In DNA form, the CDR3 reads TGTGCCAGTAGTGCGACCATTGTTAGTTCCTACGAGCAGTACTTC. The chain combines TRBV19 with TRBJ2-7; D not resolved. This CDR3 spans 15 amino acids. Germline assignment: CDR1 LNHDA and CDR2 SQIVND (reference sequence). Trimming removed 5 bases at V and 1 base at J, with 15 bases between. The full variable domain, rest sourced from reference TRBV19 and TRBJ2-7, is DGGITQSPKYLFRKEGQNVTLSCEQNLNHDAMYWYRQDPGQGLRLIYYSQIVNDFQKGDIAEGYSVSREKKESFPLTVTSAQKNPTAFYLCASSATIVSSYEQYFGPGTRLTVT.

The rearrangement uses TRBV6-6 and TRBJ1-5, with D maybe TRBD1 (5 bases). Germline lookup yields CDR1 MNHNY and CDR2 SVGAGI (reference sequence). The V end lost 6 bases, the J end lost 4 bases, and 10 bases lay between the germline ends. The CDR3 has 13 residues. Here the CDR3 DNA reads TGTGCCAGCAGCCCGGGACCGAATCAGCCCCAGCATTTT. As protein: CASSPGPNQPQHF.

This clone was counted a single time. V is TRBV5-1 and J is TRBJ1-1; a possible D gene is TRBD1 (6 bases). Trimming pared 1 base from V and 1 base from J, leaving 8 bases between. This CDR3 has 14 amino acids. Per germline, CDR1 SGHRS and CDR2 YFSETQ. The CDR3 sequence is CASSLMDRNTEAFF. The CDR3 nucleotides are TGCGCCAGCAGCTTGATGGACAGGAACACTGAAGCTTTCTTT. The complete variable domain, with remaining parts taken from reference TRBV5-1 and TRBJ1-1, reads KAGVTQTPRYLIKTRGQQVTLSCSPISGHRSVSWYQQTPGQGLQFLFEYFSETQRNKGNFPGRFSGRQFSNSRSEMNVSTLELGDSALYLCASSLMDRNTEAFFGQGTRLTVV.

The rearrangement uses TRBV5-6 and TRBJ2-1, with TRBD2 matching 11 bases. Germline V lookup: CDR1 SGHDT, CDR2 YYEEEE. The CDR3 is made up of 16 amino acids. V trimming: 3 bases; J trimming: 4 bases; junction bases outside the gene matches: 6. CDR3 DNA: TGTGCCAGCAGCTCTTCCGGGACTAGCGGTTACAATGAGCAGTTCTTC. This translates into CASSSSGTSGYNEQFF.

The chain couples TRBV7-2 to TRBJ2-5; 8 bases line up with TRBD1. Germline CDR1 SGHTA, CDR2 FQGNSA. The J segment lost 5 bases and the V segment lost 8 bases, leaving 4 bases of the junction unmatched. The CDR3 totals 12 residues. Here the CDR3 reads CASQGAGETQYF. The CDR3 coding sequence is TGTGCCAGCCAGGGGGCGGGGGAGACCCAGTACTTC.

The CDR3 region is CASSRQMNTEAFF. In DNA, the CDR3 is TGCGCCAGCAGCCGACAGATGAACACTGAAGCTTTCTTT. The chain has TRBV4-3 and TRBJ1-1; D possibly corresponds to TRBD1 (5 bases). V gave up 4 bases and J gave up 0 bases, with 6 bases separating them. The germline gives CDR1 LGHNA, CDR2 YSLEER. This CDR3 region has 13 residues.

The V gene is TRBV18, the J gene TRBJ2-7; D uncertain. Trimming took 0 bases from V and 4 from J, leaving 10 bases between them. This CDR3 region has 14 residues. The germline gives CDR1 KGHSH, CDR2 LQKENI. This CDR3 is CASSPPDLLYEQYF. CDR3 bases: TGTGCCAGCTCACCACCGGATCTTTTATACGAGCAGTACTTC.

The chain couples TRBV5-1 to TRBJ2-3, with 10 bases aligning to TRBD2. CDR1 and CDR2 (germline): SGHRS, YFSETQ. The CDR3 length is 16 residues. The ends lost 3 bases at V and 0 bases at J; junction bases unmatched: 4. CDR3 protein: CASSWGTSVSTDTQYF. CDR3 DNA: TGCGCCAGCAGCTGGGGGACTAGCGTTAGCACAGATACGCAGTATTTT.

This clone was picked up one time. The J gene is TRBJ2-7, the V gene TRBV7-9; possible D gene TRBD2, 6 bases. CDR1 SEHNR and CDR2 FQNEAQ come from the germline V gene (reference sequence). This CDR3 comprises 14 residues. V was clipped by 5 bases and J by 7 bases, with 18 bases between them. The CDR3 loop is CASSPGSGREEQYF. In nucleotides, the CDR3 is TGTGCCAGCAGCCCCGGGAGTGGGAGAGAAGAGCAGTACTTC.

V gene TRBV6-5 combines with J gene TRBJ1-4; D unclear. The V and J ends lost 4 bases and 5 bases respectively, with 11 bases between them. This CDR3 region has 14 residues. The germline gives CDR1 MNHEY, CDR2 SVGAGI. In nucleotides, the CDR3 is TGTGCCAGCAGTTCCTGGGAAGGAAATGAAAAACTGTTTTTT. Its translation: CASSSWEGNEKLFF.

V is TRBV11-1 and J is TRBJ2-7; 8 bases fit TRBD2. Germline V gene lookup returns CDR1 SGHAT and CDR2 FQDESV (reference sequence). V was clipped by 1 base and J by 2 bases; unmatched bases: 7. CDR3 length: 16 amino acids. CDR3 coding DNA: TGTGCCAGCAGCTTAGGCACTAGCGGCTCGACCTACGAGCAGTACTTC. Its translation: CASSLGTSGSTYEQYF.

The table lists this clone with a count of one. V gene TRBV19 combines with J gene TRBJ2-1, with TRBD2 matching 15 bases. This CDR3 is built from 18 residues. Germline values: CDR1 LNHDA, CDR2 SQIVND (reference sequence). The V segment lost 4 bases and the J segment 7 bases; nucleotides outside the gene matches: 11. The CDR3 is CASSTGLAGGAKRNEQFF. The CDR3 DNA is TGTGCCAGTAGTACAGGACTAGCGGGAGGGGCAAAGAGAAATGAGCAGTTCTTC. Supplemented by reference TRBV19 and TRBJ2-1, the full variable domain reads DGGITQSPKYLFRKEGQNVTLSCEQNLNHDAMYWYRQDPGQGLRLIYYSQIVNDFQKGDIAEGYSVSREKKESFPLTVTSAQKNPTAFYLCASSTGLAGGAKRNEQFFGPGTRLTVL.

This chain joins TRBV7-2 and TRBJ2-1, with TRBD2 identical over 9 bases. The CDR3 runs to 16 residues. Trimming removed 1 base from V and 4 bases from J; junction bases left unmatched: 5. Germline CDR1 SGHTA, CDR2 FQGNSA. The CDR3 nucleotides are TGTGCCAGCAGCTTAGGTTTGACTAGCGGATACAATGAGCAGTTCTTC. It is translated as CASSLGLTSGYNEQFF.

J is TRBJ2-5 and V is TRBV7-9, with 8 bases matching TRBD2. CDR1 and CDR2 from the germline V gene are SEHNR and FQNEAQ (reference sequence). The J segment lost 5 bases and the V segment lost 2 bases, leaving 4 bases of the junction unmatched. The CDR3 length is 14 residues. The CDR3 protein is CASSLKPGGETQYF. As DNA, the CDR3 is TGTGCCAGCAGCTTAAAACCGGGGGGGGAGACCCAGTACTTC.

The genes are TRBV5-4 and TRBJ2-3; no clear D. The CDR3 has 13 amino acids. The germline gives CDR1 SGHNT, CDR2 YYREEE (reference sequence). The germline V and J ends were trimmed by 1 base and 3 bases, with 6 bases remaining between them. CDR3 nucleotides: TGTGCCAGCAGCTTGTACGGGACAGATACGCAGTATTTT. It codes for CASSLYGTDTQYF.

The chain recombines TRBV6-5 with TRBJ1-1; 7 positions match TRBD1. CDR3 length: 14 residues. Germline V gene sequence: CDR1 MNHEY, CDR2 SVGAGI. V dropped 6 bases and J dropped 0; count of bases not matched to a gene: 4. Here the CDR3 reads CASRPTGMNTEAFF. DNA of the CDR3: TGTGCCAGCAGACCGACAGGGATGAACACTGAAGCTTTCTTT.

J is TRBJ2-3 and V is TRBV5-1; D gene ambiguous. CDR1 is SGHRS, CDR2 YFSETQ, per germline. CDR3 size: 12 residues. Trimming stripped 0 bases from V and 4 bases from J, with 3 bases between. CDR3 bases: TGCGCCAGCAGCTTGGTCGCAGATACGCAGTATTTT. Protein product: CASSLVADTQYF. Supplemented by reference TRBV5-1 and TRBJ2-3, the full variable domain reads KAGVTQTPRYLIKTRGQQVTLSCSPISGHRSVSWYQQTPGQGLQFLFEYFSETQRNKGNFPGRFSGRQFSNSRSEMNVSTLELGDSALYLCASSLVADTQYFGPGTRLTVL.